This T cell receptor beta chain was profiled in a study of CD8+ T cells in alopecia areata. With respect to this clone: No antigen is known for it.

Treatment denoted: oral pan-JAK inhibitor, 5-10 mg twice daily. Extraction and reverse transcription of RNA yielded cDNA as the sequencing template. The repertoire was sequenced with immunoSEQ multiplex PCR; TCRdb's copy has only in-frame clones and lacks some. This repertoire shows about 140,000 clones, roughly 86% found once; its top ten account for roughly 13%. The germline V gene has CDR1 SGHDT and CDR2 YYEEEE. The CDR3 consists of 15 residues. The V and J ends lost 0 bases and 4 bases, in that order; junction bases with no gene match: 7. Whole-study findings and limits: For lesional scalp, especially alopecia totalis/universalis, clonality was higher than in normal scalp.

The sample in question was CD8+ T cells sorted from blood, obtained at week 4, from a patient treated with tofacitinib. The gene calls are TRBV5-6 and TRBJ2-7; 7 bases align to TRBD1. This TCR was sampled from a human donor with alopecia areata. CDR3 region: CASSLARDSQYEQYF. The CDR3 DNA reads TGTGCCAGCAGCTTGGCCCGGGACAGCCAATACGAGCAGTACTTC.